Following are 27 T cell receptor beta chains from one sample sequenced in a study of T cells in Graves' hyperthyroidism and ophthalmopathy. RNA transcripts provided the source from which TCR beta CDR3 regions were amplified. The HTBI set primed first-round TCR CDR3 RT-PCR. MiXCR was run by TCRdb on the multiplex PCR reads, yielding one entry per CDR3 protein. The top ten hold less than 15% of the sample, which has under 450,000 distinct CDR3 sequences, less than 20% seen once. The sample taken for sequencing was blood. Receptors originate from a woman between 18 and 30 years old with Graves' hyperthyroidism.

The sample holds many counts of this clonotype. The chain employs TRBV7-6 and TRBJ2-1; either TRBD1 or TRBD2 may supply D (6 bases each). Looked up from germline, CDR1 is SGHVS and CDR2 is FNYEAQ. The CDR3 covers 17 residues. V lost 2 bases, J lost 10 bases, and 24 bases lay in between. The CDR3 reads CASSLRGRGRGLEEQFF. The CDR3 DNA reads as TGTGCCAGCAGCTTACGAGGCCGGGGGCGAGGATTGGAGGAGCAGTTCTTC.

This clonotype was counted only a few times. CDR3 residues: CASTIAGGSYNEQFF. The DNA for the CDR3 is TGTGCCAGCACCATAGCGGGAGGCTCCTACAATGAGCAGTTCTTC. The rearrangement uses TRBV12-3 or TRBV12-4 and TRBJ2-1; 10 bases map to TRBD2. V gave up 7 bases and J gave up 0 bases; unmatched junction bases: 3. CDR3 size: 15 residues.

This chain links TRBV6-2 or TRBV6-3 with TRBJ1-1; tentative D call: TRBD1 (5 bases). V was pared by 8 bases and J by 7 bases, with 17 bases between. Per germline, CDR1 MNHEY and CDR2 SVGEGT. The CDR3 loop spans 13 amino acids. CDR3 nucleotides: TGTGCCAGCCGACCTGGGGGGATTGGTGAAGCTTTCTTT. This sequence encodes CASRPGGIGEAFF.

This clonotype was seen only a few times. The chain is built from TRBV14 and TRBJ1-1, with D unresolved. This CDR3 has 16 residues. Trimming stripped 4 bases from V and 0 bases from J, with 15 bases between. The V gene's germline CDR1 is SGHDN and CDR2 FVKESK. In nucleotides, the CDR3 is TGTGCCAGCAGCCCAGATGTAGGAAACTTGAACACTGAAGCTTTCTTT. Translating it yields CASSPDVGNLNTEAFF.

About this clonotype: Sequence at one end of the junction differs from germline and may be a read error. The V call is TRBV5-1, the J call TRBJ1-2; a weak D match, TRBD1 (5 bases). The CDR3 runs 14 residues. CDR1 SGHRS and CDR2 YFSETQ come from the germline V gene. The CDR3 bases are TGCGTCAGCAGCTTGACAGACGCTAACTATGGCTACACCTTC. Its protein is CVSSLTDANYGYTF.

This clonotype was found a few times. The chain uses TRBV11-2 and TRBJ2-2; no clear D gene. In germline, CDR1 is SGHAT, CDR2 FQNNGV. The CDR3 covers 13 residues. The germline V and J ends were trimmed by 5 bases and 5 bases, with 9 bases remaining between them. The CDR3 nucleotides read TGTGCCAGCAGCCCAAAGGGAACCGGGGAGCTGTTTTTT. It yields the protein CASSPKGTGELFF.

This chain links TRBV18 with TRBJ2-7; D is unresolved. The J call could be wrong; TRBJ2-1 is a better fit for the DNA end. The CDR3 spans 11 residues. Germline CDR1 KGHSH, CDR2 LQKENI. CDR3 DNA: TGTGCCAGCTCTCTAGAATACGAGCAGTTCTTC. Translating gives CASSLEYEQFF.

Many counts were recorded for this clonotype. The chain combines TRBV20-1 with TRBJ2-5; 9 bases are a match to TRBD1. This CDR3 region has 12 residues. Germline V gene sequence: CDR1 DFQATT, CDR2 SNEGSKA (reference sequence). The V segment lost 6 bases and the J segment 5 bases; nucleotides outside the gene matches: 4. DNA for the CDR3: TGCAGTGCGGACAGGGGCGGGGAGACCCAGTACTTC. Translation: CSADRGGETQYF.

The gene calls are TRBV6-1 and TRBJ1-2; D uncertain. CDR1 and CDR2 from the germline V gene are MNHNS and SASEGT. The CDR3 runs to 13 residues. V gave up 6 bases and J gave up 5 bases, with 13 bases separating them. The CDR3 bases are TGTGCCAGCAGCCGAACACAGAGATATGGCTACACCTTC. Protein product: CASSRTQRYGYTF.

There are a few counts of this clonotype. This sequence joins TRBV19 and TRBJ1-1, with TRBD1 as a possible D gene (5 bases). The CDR3 covers 13 residues. Germline V CDR1 and CDR2: LNHDA, SQIVND (reference sequence). The V end was cut by 4 bases, the J end by 2 bases, with 8 bases between. The CDR3 reads CASSKWGNTEAFF. The CDR3 DNA reads TGTGCCAGTAGTAAGTGGGGCAACACTGAAGCTTTCTTT.

Remarks on this clonotype: This may be a read error: a much more frequent sequence differs by one nucleotide. The rearrangement uses TRBV6-2 or TRBV6-3 and TRBJ2-7; D possibly matches TRBD1 or TRBD2 (5 bases each). The CDR3 extends over 12 amino acids. Germline V CDR1 and CDR2: MNHEY, SVGEGT. Deletions cut 8 bases from V and 3 bases from J, with 11 bases between. DNA for the CDR3: TGTGCCAGCGAGGGACGACTCTACGAGCAGTACTTC. Amino acids: CASEGRLYEQYF.

The rearrangement links TRBV5-6 to TRBJ2-7, with TRBD2 matching 11 bases. In germline, CDR1 is SGHDT, CDR2 YYEEEE. V shed 3 bases, J shed 3 bases, and the junction held 8 bases outside the gene matches. The CDR3 consists of 16 residues. The CDR3 sequence: CASSWISLAGVYEQYF. CDR3 bases: TGTGCCAGCAGCTGGATCTCACTAGCGGGAGTCTACGAGCAGTACTTC.

This clonotype was picked up many times. The gene calls are TRBV28 and TRBJ2-6; D is possibly TRBD1 (5 bases). This CDR3 is built from 15 residues. Germline V gene data show CDR1 as MDHEN and CDR2 as SYDVKM. Deletions cut 6 bases from V and 1 base from J, with 10 bases between. This CDR3 is CASSLRGSGANVLTF. The CDR3, as DNA: TGTGCCAGCAGCTTAAGGGGATCTGGGGCCAACGTCCTGACTTTC.

This clonotype was seen many times. The rearrangement joins TRBV28 to TRBJ2-7; D remains ambiguous. CDR1 and CDR2 (germline): MDHEN, SYDVKM. V was cut by 7 bases and J by 8 bases, with 27 bases left in between. CDR3 length: 16 amino acids. The CDR3, as DNA: TGTGCCAGCACGTCTGAGATTCAGATAACGAGCAGGAAGCAGTACTTC. This encodes CASTSEIQITSRKQYF.

This clonotype was seen a few times. The chain is built from TRBV6-1 and TRBJ2-7; D remains ambiguous. The CDR3 is 15 residues long. Trimming took 2 bases from V and 2 from J, leaving 13 bases between them. Germline V gene data show CDR1 as MNHNS and CDR2 as SASEGT. The CDR3: CASSESVPVTYEQYF. The CDR3, as DNA: TGTGCCAGCAGTGAATCGGTACCAGTAACCTACGAGCAGTACTTC.

V is TRBV28 and J is TRBJ1-4; 8 nucleotides match TRBD1. The CDR3 extends over 15 amino acids. V lost 5 bases and J lost 8; bases outside the gene matches: 10. CDR1 is MDHEN, CDR2 SYDVKM, per germline. CDR3 nucleotide sequence: TGTGCCAGCAGTCTTACTCAGGGGGCGGTCGAAAAACTGTTTTTT. Translation gives CASSLTQGAVEKLFF. The variable domain in full, with the rest retrieved from reference TRBV28 and TRBJ1-4, is DVKVTQSSRYLVKRTGEKVFLECVQDMDHENMFWYRQDPGLGLRLIYFSYDVKMKEKGDIPEGYSVSREKKERFSLILESASTNQTSMYLCASSLTQGAVEKLFFGSGTQLSVL.

This clonotype was picked up a small number of times. This sequence joins TRBV6-2 or TRBV6-3 and TRBJ2-1; D remains unclear. The germline V gene encodes CDR1 MNHEY and CDR2 SVGEGT. The CDR3 is made up of 13 amino acids. The V gene lost 6 bases and the J gene lost 6 bases, with 12 bases spanning the gap. The CDR3 nucleotides are TGTGCCAGCAGCTTAGGGTTCCTCAATGAGCAGTTCTTC. This translates into CASSLGFLNEQFF.

Concerning this clonotype itself: One end of the junction fails to match germline, which may point to a read error. The chain employs TRBV12-3 or TRBV12-4 and TRBJ2-1; no clear D gene. CDR3 size: 14 residues. CDR3 region: CASRRTALYNERFF. CDR3 coding DNA: TGTGCCAGCAGACGGACCGCCCTCTACAATGAGCGGTTCTTC.

The gene calls are TRBV4-2 and TRBJ1-1; 8 nucleotides match TRBD1. With V trimmed by 0 bases and J by 1 base, 4 bases remained unmatched. There are 16 residues in the CDR3. Germline V gene sequence: CDR1 LGHNA, CDR2 YNFKEQ. The CDR3: CASSQDHRGGNTEAFF. In DNA, the CDR3 is TGTGCCAGCAGCCAAGATCACAGGGGGGGGAACACTGAAGCTTTCTTT.

The chain joins TRBV7-9 to TRBJ1-1, with a possible D match to TRBD1 (5 bases). The CDR3 totals 14 residues. The V gene lost 7 bases and the J gene lost 3 bases, with 15 bases spanning the gap. CDR1 and CDR2 from the germline V gene are SEHNR and FQNEAQ (reference sequence). As DNA, the CDR3 is TGTGCCAGCAAACTGGGAGGGGAGGACACTGAAGCTTTCTTT. Its translation is CASKLGGEDTEAFF.

Only a few counts were recorded for this clonotype. The chain carries TRBV11-3 and TRBJ2-1; D perhaps matches TRBD2 (5 bases). Trimming shortened V by 5 bases and J by 6 bases, and 11 bases separated the two germline ends. Germline lookup yields CDR1 SGHNT and CDR2 YENEEA. This CDR3 comprises 13 residues. In DNA form, the CDR3 reads TGTGCCAGCAGCAACCGGACTGGCAATGAGCAGTTCTTC. It yields the protein CASSNRTGNEQFF. The whole variable domain, filled in from reference TRBV11-3 and TRBJ2-1, reads EAGVVQSPRYKIIEKKQPVAFWCNPISGHNTLYWYLQNLGQGPELLIRYENEEAVDDSQLPKDRFSAERLKGVDSTLKIQPAELGDSAVYLCASSNRTGNEQFFGPGTRLTVL.

This chain joins TRBV20-1 and TRBJ2-1; 16 nucleotides align to TRBD2. The germline gives CDR1 DFQATT, CDR2 SNEGSKA (reference sequence). The CDR3 consists of 17 residues. Germline trimming cut 6 bases from V and 7 bases from J; bases unmatched to any gene: 12. CDR3 nucleotides: TGCAGTGCCACCGGGACTAGCGGGGGGGCCTTAGGTAATGAGCAGTTCTTC. Amino acid sequence: CSATGTSGGALGNEQFF.

The chain joins TRBV12-3 or TRBV12-4 to TRBJ2-3, with D possibly TRBD2 on 6 matching bases. V was cut by 9 bases and J by 0 bases, with 16 bases left in between. CDR3 size: 15 residues. The CDR3 nucleotides are TGTGCCAGTCGTCGGGGGACTCTCAGCACAGATACGCAGTATTTT. The encoded protein is CASRRGTLSTDTQYF.

A note on this clonotype: A much bigger clone sits one base away, suggesting this may be a read error. The CDR3 DNA is TGTGCCATCAGAGCCGGGACATTTGTATTACGTAACTATGGCTACACCTTC. Amino acids: CAIRAGTFVLRNYGYTF. V and J are TRBV10-3 and TRBJ1-2; D may be TRBD1 (6 bases). Deletions cut 6 bases from V and 1 base from J, with 21 bases between. The CDR3 length is 17 residues. The V gene's germline CDR1 is ENHRY and CDR2 SYGVKD.

This clonotype was seen only a few times. This rearrangement joins TRBV7-2 to TRBJ2-6; tentatively, D is TRBD1 or TRBD2 (5 bases each). Between the trimmed V and J ends, which lost 7 bases and 1 base, there was a span of 14 bases. The germline V gene encodes CDR1 SGHTA and CDR2 FQGNSA. CDR3 length equals 16 residues. The CDR3: CASTRDLNSGANVLTF. In DNA form, the CDR3 reads TGTGCCAGCACCAGGGACCTCAATTCTGGGGCCAACGTCCTGACTTTC.

The chain has TRBV27 and TRBJ2-7, with D perhaps being TRBD1 or TRBD2 (5 bases each). This CDR3 is built from 14 residues. The V gene lost 5 bases and the J gene lost 3 bases, with 14 bases spanning the gap. CDR1 and CDR2 from the germline V gene are MNHEY and SMNVEV (reference sequence). CDR3 in DNA: TGTGCCAGCAGTGCCCGGGACCCTTTCTACGAGCAGTACTTC. Translated, it gives CASSARDPFYEQYF.

This clonotype was picked up a small number of times. V usage is TRBV7-9 and J usage is TRBJ2-5, with D maybe TRBD2 (5 bases). Germline V gene lookup returns CDR1 SEHNR and CDR2 FQNEAQ (reference sequence). The CDR3 runs to 15 residues. V shed 5 bases and J shed 3 bases, with 16 bases lying between them. This CDR3 reads CASSRGIGRKETQYF. The CDR3 DNA reads as TGTGCCAGCAGCCGGGGTATAGGCAGGAAAGAGACCCAGTACTTC.